The present T cell receptor beta chain was sequenced within a study of Ad26.COV2.S vaccination and SARS-CoV-2 variants. As for treatment: some 20 received Ad26.COV2.S at low or high dose, single or two shots; about 5 received placebo; per-sample allocation not given. The samples were gathered on day 63 after the first injection of vaccine or placebo. This CDR3 contains 18 residues. V dropped 0 bases and J dropped 0 bases, with 18 bases sitting between them. Looked up from germline, CDR1 is SEHNR and CDR2 is FQNEAQ (reference sequence). Clones were sequenced by immunoSEQ multiplex PCR, and TCRdb holds only the in-frame ones, with some missing. The data contain 440,000 or so clones, roughly 90% of them singletons.

The V call is TRBV7-9, the J call TRBJ2-7; D might be TRBD2 (6 bases). The receptor was derived from a person between 18 and 59 years old who received the Ad26.COV2.S COVID-19 vaccine or a placebo. The source material was peripheral blood, sampled in a trial of Ad26.COV2.S vaccine versus placebo. CDR3 DNA: TGTGCCAGCAGCTTAGCGGGAGTCCGGGACTCCCCCTCCTACGAGCAGTACTTC. It is translated as CASSLAGVRDSPSYEQYF.